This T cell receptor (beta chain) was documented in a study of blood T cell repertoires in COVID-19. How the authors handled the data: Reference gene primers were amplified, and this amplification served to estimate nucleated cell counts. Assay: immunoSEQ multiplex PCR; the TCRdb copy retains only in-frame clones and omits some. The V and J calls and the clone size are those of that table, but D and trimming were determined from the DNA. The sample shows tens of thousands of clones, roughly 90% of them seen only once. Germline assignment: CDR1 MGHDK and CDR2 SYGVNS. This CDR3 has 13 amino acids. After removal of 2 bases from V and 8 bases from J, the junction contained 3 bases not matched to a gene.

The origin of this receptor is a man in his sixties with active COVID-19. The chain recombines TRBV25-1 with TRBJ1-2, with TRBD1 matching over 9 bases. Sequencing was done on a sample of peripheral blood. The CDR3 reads CASSEGTGLGYTF. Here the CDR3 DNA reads TGTGCCAGCAGTGAAGGGACAGGGTTAGGCTACACCTTC.